Described below is a single T cell receptor (beta chain) sequence and its context. Its antigen is not known. These data come from a study of Tregs in tolerant kidney transplant recipients. The CDR3 has 13 amino acids. V was shortened by 9 bases and J by 3 bases, with 14 bases between the two germline ends. From germline, CDR1 is LNHDA and CDR2 SQIVND (reference sequence). The table came from immunoSEQ multiplex PCR; TCRdb's copy has only in-frame clones and leaves some out. The table shows about 94,000 clones, with approximately 93% occurring only once. Findings of the study overall: Activated donor B cell expansion appeared to reveal the most relevant donor-specific TCRbeta repertoire. Findings come from small patient numbers and require larger validation.

This TCR came from a human donor who received a combined kidney and bone marrow transplant. The chain is built from TRBV19 and TRBJ1-1; D remains ambiguous. The input for sequencing was CD4+ T cells from blood, taken before the transplant. CDR3 sequence reads: CASTLRRYTEAFF. CDR3 in DNA: TGTGCCAGCACCCTGAGGAGGTACACTGAAGCTTTCTTT.